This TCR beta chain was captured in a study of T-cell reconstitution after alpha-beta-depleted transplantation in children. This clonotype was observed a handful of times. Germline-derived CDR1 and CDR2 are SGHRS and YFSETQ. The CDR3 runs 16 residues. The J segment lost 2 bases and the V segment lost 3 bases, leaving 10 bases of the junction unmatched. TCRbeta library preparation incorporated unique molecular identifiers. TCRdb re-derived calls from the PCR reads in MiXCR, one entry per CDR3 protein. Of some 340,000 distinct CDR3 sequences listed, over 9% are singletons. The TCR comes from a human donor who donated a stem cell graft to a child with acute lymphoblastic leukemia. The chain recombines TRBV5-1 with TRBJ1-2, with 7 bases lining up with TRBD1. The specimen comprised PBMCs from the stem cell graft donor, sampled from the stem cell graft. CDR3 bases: TGCGCCAGCAGCTCTGCCCGACAGGGTGACAACTATGGCTACACCTTC. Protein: CASSSARQGDNYGYTF.